The text below deals with one T cell receptor (beta chain). The data are from a study of shared clonotypes between healthy human individuals. Turning to the study itself: Two women and three men aged 18 to 49 served as donors.

Genomic DNA from unsorted samples was obtained from about 82 million PBMCs (per sample). Assay used: immunoSEQ multiplex PCR; TCRdb lists only in-frame clones, some missing. This sample has about 480,000 clones; 75% to 80% occur once, and the top ten carry about 12%. This CDR3 has 17 residues. CDR1 and CDR2 (germline): MNHEY, SMNVEV (reference sequence). Trimming removed 6 bases from V and 4 bases from J; junction bases left unmatched: 14. The chain links TRBV27 to TRBJ2-2; 7 nucleotides align to TRBD2. Sample: PBMCs. This TCR was sampled from a woman aged 40 to 50 in good health. Some clones in this sample may be carry-over from other donors' samples. Written as DNA, the CDR3 is TGTGCCAGCAGCCCCCCTGGGGCGGGAGACGGCACCGGGGAGCTGTTTTTT. Amino acid sequence: CASSPPGAGDGTGELFF.